This record looks at one T cell receptor (beta chain) sequence and its context. Antigen: not known. V was pared by 0 bases and J by 5 bases, with 11 bases between. This CDR3 is built from 14 residues. Germline values: CDR1 SGHRS, CDR2 YFSETQ. This record comes from a study of Ad26.COV2.S vaccination and SARS-CoV-2 variants. Study-wide context: Of the COV1001 trial arms, the Ad26.COV2.S arm included the donor.

Overall study findings and caveats: In vaccinated individuals, spike-specific CD8+ and CD4+ T cell responses reportedly displayed substantial breadth.

The treatment here: around 19 received Ad26.COV2.S at low or high dose, single or two shots; about 5 received placebo; per-sample allocation not given. Samples came from day 63 after the first vaccine or placebo injection. Only in-frame clones appear in the TCRdb table, and some are missing; sequencing was by immunoSEQ multiplex PCR. The repertoire consists of roughly 320,000 clones, with about nine tenths occurring once and the leading ten covering around 3.6%. This sequence was found in a person between 18 and 60 years old who received the Ad26.COV2.S COVID-19 vaccine or a placebo. Sample: peripheral blood, taken in a trial of Ad26.COV2.S vaccine versus placebo. This rearrangement joins TRBV5-1 to TRBJ2-5, with TRBD1 as a possible D gene (5 bases). The CDR3 reads CASSLGQGWETQYF. CDR3 nucleotides: TGCGCCAGCAGCTTGGGGCAGGGATGGGAGACCCAGTACTTC.